These T cell receptor beta chains were read from a single sample in a study of T cell responses to AZD1222 COVID-19 vaccine. The table came from immunoSEQ multiplex PCR; TCRdb's copy has only in-frame clones and leaves some out. The data show roughly 150,000 clones, roughly nine tenths seen once. The specimen comprised peripheral blood, sampled on day 0 of AZD1222 vaccination. Every receptor here comes from an adult in good health. Both conserved end residues are part of each CDR3. D genes are given only for firm matches. Not all rows give a size; the values are once, few, many and, for expanded clones, a class.

v_call: TRBV9
j_call: TRBJ1-1
clone_size: .
cdr3_length: 12
d_call: TRBD1
cdr3_aa: CASSGQGNEAFF
cdr3_nt: TGTGCCAGCAGCGGACAGGGGAATGAAGCTTTCTTT

v_call: TRBV19
j_call: TRBJ1-3
clone_size: .
cdr3_length: 15
d_call: TRBD1
cdr3_aa: CASSNDRASGNTIYF
cdr3_nt: TGTGCCAGTAGTAACGACAGGGCCTCTGGAAACACCATATATTTT

v_call: TRBV19
j_call: TRBJ1-5
clone_size: .
cdr3_length: 14
d_call: TRBD1
cdr3_aa: CASRQGYSNQPQHF
cdr3_nt: TGTGCCAGCAGACAGGGCTATAGCAATCAGCCCCAGCATTTT

v_call: TRBV7-9
j_call: TRBJ1-1
clone_size: .
cdr3_length: 13
d_call: .
cdr3_aa: CASSNVRGAGAFF
cdr3_nt: TGTGCCAGCAGCAACGTCCGGGGCGCGGGAGCTTTCTTT

v_call: TRBV11-2
j_call: TRBJ2-5
clone_size: .
cdr3_length: 15
d_call: .
cdr3_aa: CASSIGLGGRETQYF
cdr3_nt: TGTGCCAGCAGCATAGGGTTGGGGGGCCGGGAGACCCAGTACTTC

v_call: TRBV7-2
j_call: TRBJ2-7
clone_size: once
cdr3_length: 16
d_call: .
cdr3_aa: CASSLGMAKTAPEQYF
cdr3_nt: TGTGCCAGCAGCTTAGGTATGGCGAAAACCGCACCCGAGCAGTACTTC

v_call: TRBV7-6
j_call: TRBJ2-3
clone_size: .
cdr3_length: 19
d_call: TRBD2
cdr3_aa: CASSLVIRGGLWGTDTQYF
cdr3_nt: TGTGCCAGCAGCTTAGTTATTCGGGGGGGCCTTTGGGGCACAGATACGCAGTATTTT

v_call: TRBV6-5
j_call: TRBJ2-5
clone_size: .
cdr3_length: 14
d_call: .
cdr3_aa: CASSYFGQLETQYF
cdr3_nt: TGTGCCAGCAGTTACTTTGGACAGCTCGAGACCCAGTACTTC

v_call: TRBV6-1
j_call: TRBJ1-2
clone_size: .
cdr3_length: 11
d_call: .
cdr3_aa: CASSEPYGYTF
cdr3_nt: TGTGCCAGCAGTGAGCCTTATGGCTACACCTTC

v_call: TRBV6-2/TRBV6-3
j_call: TRBJ2-5
clone_size: .
cdr3_length: 12
d_call: .
cdr3_aa: CASSYPPETQYF
cdr3_nt: TGTGCCAGCAGTTACCCCCCAGAGACCCAGTACTTC

v_call: TRBV6-5
j_call: TRBJ1-6
clone_size: .
cdr3_length: 13
d_call: .
cdr3_aa: CASKGQNNSPLHF
cdr3_nt: TGTGCCAGCAAAGGGCAGAATAATTCACCCCTCCACTTT

v_call: TRBV11-3
j_call: TRBJ2-1
clone_size: .
cdr3_length: 16
d_call: TRBD1
cdr3_aa: CASSSPTGSAYNEQFF
cdr3_nt: TGTGCCAGCAGCTCCCCGACAGGGAGCGCCTACAATGAGCAGTTCTTC

v_call: TRBV28
j_call: TRBJ2-1
clone_size: .
cdr3_length: 15
d_call: .
cdr3_aa: CASSLLGPSYNEQFF
cdr3_nt: TGTGCCAGCAGTTTACTCGGACCGAGCTACAATGAGCAGTTCTTC

v_call: TRBV5-1
j_call: TRBJ2-5
clone_size: .
cdr3_length: 15
d_call: TRBD1
cdr3_aa: CASSLKGAAQETQYF
cdr3_nt: TGCGCCAGCAGCTTGAAGGGGGCAGCACAAGAGACCCAGTACTTC

v_call: TRBV4-2
j_call: TRBJ1-5
clone_size: .
cdr3_length: 17
d_call: .
cdr3_aa: CASSQGTGGGRNQPQHF
cdr3_nt: TGTGCCAGCAGCCAAGGAACAGGCGGGGGGCGCAATCAGCCCCAGCATTTT

v_call: TRBV5-4
j_call: TRBJ2-2
clone_size: .
cdr3_length: 15
d_call: TRBD2
cdr3_aa: CASSDSGGASGELFF
cdr3_nt: TGTGCCAGCAGCGATAGCGGGGGGGCGAGCGGGGAGCTGTTTTTT

v_call: TRBV6-2/TRBV6-3
j_call: TRBJ1-5
clone_size: once
cdr3_length: 18
d_call: TRBD1
cdr3_aa: CASSYPDRGPSKNQPQHF
cdr3_nt: TGTGCCAGCAGTTACCCCGACAGGGGGCCATCTAAGAATCAGCCCCAGCATTTT

v_call: TRBV7-9
j_call: TRBJ2-7
clone_size: once
cdr3_length: 15
d_call: TRBD1
cdr3_aa: CASSRKTGTSYEQYF
cdr3_nt: TGTGCCAGCAGCCGAAAGACAGGGACCTCCTACGAGCAGTACTTC

v_call: TRBV29-1
j_call: TRBJ1-1
clone_size: .
cdr3_length: 14
d_call: TRBD1
cdr3_aa: CSVGPQGAKTEAFF
cdr3_nt: TGCAGCGTCGGACCCCAGGGGGCTAAAACTGAAGCTTTCTTT

v_call: TRBV5-8
j_call: TRBJ2-7
clone_size: once
cdr3_length: 13
d_call: TRBD1
cdr3_aa: CASSFGQVYEQYF
cdr3_nt: TGTGCCAGCAGCTTCGGACAGGTCTACGAGCAGTACTTC

v_call: TRBV5-5
j_call: TRBJ2-3
clone_size: .
cdr3_length: 17
d_call: .
cdr3_aa: CASSLGRSTTSTDTQYF
cdr3_nt: TGTGCCAGCAGCTTGGGGCGGTCTACCACTAGCACAGATACGCAGTATTTT

v_call: TRBV6-5
j_call: TRBJ2-3
clone_size: .
cdr3_length: 13
d_call: .
cdr3_aa: CATGRTSTDTQYF
cdr3_nt: TGTGCCACCGGAAGGACAAGCACAGATACGCAGTATTTT

v_call: TRBV7-9
j_call: TRBJ1-4
clone_size: .
cdr3_length: 14
d_call: .
cdr3_aa: CASSRATSNEKLFF
cdr3_nt: TGTGCCAGCAGCAGAGCCACCTCTAATGAAAAACTGTTTTTT

v_call: TRBV7-2
j_call: TRBJ2-1
clone_size: once
cdr3_length: 14
d_call: TRBD1
cdr3_aa: CASSRWDSPIEQFF
cdr3_nt: TGTGCCAGCAGCCGCTGGGACAGTCCGATTGAGCAGTTCTTC

v_call: TRBV15
j_call: TRBJ2-1
clone_size: .
cdr3_length: 13
d_call: .
cdr3_aa: CATAYASGNEQFF
cdr3_nt: TGTGCCACCGCCTATGCCTCAGGGAATGAGCAGTTCTTC

v_call: TRBV5-1
j_call: TRBJ2-3
clone_size: .
cdr3_length: 18
d_call: .
cdr3_aa: CASSRTQLGVPITDTQYF
cdr3_nt: TGCGCCAGCAGCCGGACTCAGTTGGGAGTCCCGATCACAGATACGCAGTATTTT

v_call: TRBV7-8
j_call: TRBJ2-4
clone_size: .
cdr3_length: 17
d_call: .
cdr3_aa: CASSLASGVGAKNIQYF
cdr3_nt: TGTGCCAGCAGCTTAGCTTCAGGGGTGGGAGCCAAAAACATTCAGTACTTC

v_call: TRBV7-9
j_call: TRBJ1-5
clone_size: .
cdr3_length: 17
d_call: TRBD1
cdr3_aa: CASSQGQGAESNQPQHF
cdr3_nt: TGTGCCAGCAGCCAGGGACAGGGGGCTGAGAGCAATCAGCCCCAGCATTTT

v_call: TRBV9
j_call: TRBJ1-3
clone_size: .
cdr3_length: 16
d_call: .
cdr3_aa: CASSVALGRSGNTIYF
cdr3_nt: TGTGCCAGCAGCGTAGCTTTAGGCCGCTCTGGAAACACCATATATTTT

v_call: TRBV10-2
j_call: TRBJ1-6
clone_size: .
cdr3_length: 15
d_call: TRBD1
cdr3_aa: CASSGTRGDGSPLHF
cdr3_nt: TGCGCCAGCAGTGGGACCAGGGGGGATGGTTCACCCCTCCACTTT

v_call: TRBV11-2
j_call: TRBJ1-1
clone_size: .
cdr3_length: 12
d_call: .
cdr3_aa: CASSPMNTEAFF
cdr3_nt: TGTGCCAGCAGCCCGATGAACACTGAAGCTTTCTTT

v_call: TRBV6-2/TRBV6-3
j_call: TRBJ1-2
clone_size: .
cdr3_length: 14
d_call: TRBD1
cdr3_aa: CASSPDRVSYGYTF
cdr3_nt: TGTGCCAGCAGTCCGGACAGGGTTTCCTATGGCTACACCTTC

v_call: TRBV7-6
j_call: TRBJ2-2
clone_size: .
cdr3_length: 15
d_call: .
cdr3_aa: CASSSPQVSTGELFF
cdr3_nt: TGTGCCAGCAGCTCTCCCCAGGTCTCCACCGGGGAGCTGTTTTTT

v_call: TRBV6-1
j_call: TRBJ2-1
clone_size: .
cdr3_length: 16
d_call: .
cdr3_aa: CASSEPVGRVANEQFF
cdr3_nt: TGTGCCAGCAGTGAACCCGTTGGAAGGGTGGCCAATGAGCAGTTCTTC

v_call: TRBV19
j_call: TRBJ2-1
clone_size: .
cdr3_length: 16
d_call: TRBD2
cdr3_aa: CASSPTPLAGGNEQFF
cdr3_nt: TGTGCCAGTAGTCCCACCCCACTAGCGGGGGGGAATGAGCAGTTCTTC

v_call: TRBV5-6
j_call: TRBJ1-3
clone_size: .
cdr3_length: 14
d_call: .
cdr3_aa: CASSSGLLGNTIYF
cdr3_nt: TGTGCCAGCAGCTCGGGCCTTCTTGGAAACACCATATATTTT

v_call: TRBV3-1/TRBV3-2
j_call: TRBJ2-3
clone_size: .
cdr3_length: 21
d_call: TRBD2
cdr3_aa: CASSQDLLRQGTSGSTDTQYF
cdr3_nt: TGTGCCAGCAGCCAAGATCTCCTCCGGCAGGGGACTAGCGGGAGCACAGATACGCAGTATTTT

v_call: TRBV27
j_call: TRBJ1-1
clone_size: .
cdr3_length: 16
d_call: .
cdr3_aa: CASSLGRGRLNTEAFF
cdr3_nt: TGTGCCAGCAGTTTAGGGAGGGGCCGCCTGAACACTGAAGCTTTCTTT

v_call: TRBV27
j_call: TRBJ2-1
clone_size: .
cdr3_length: 17
d_call: TRBD2
cdr3_aa: CASSPQKVAGDYNEQFF
cdr3_nt: TGTGCCAGCAGTCCCCAGAAGGTAGCGGGAGACTACAATGAGCAGTTCTTC

v_call: TRBV19
j_call: TRBJ1-6
clone_size: .
cdr3_length: 16
d_call: TRBD1
cdr3_aa: CASRSNTGVENSPLHF
cdr3_nt: TGTGCCAGTAGATCCAATACAGGGGTAGAGAATTCACCCCTCCACTTT

v_call: TRBV5-5
j_call: TRBJ1-6
clone_size: .
cdr3_length: 13
d_call: TRBD1
cdr3_aa: CASRRTGGSPLHF
cdr3_nt: TGTGCCAGCAGAAGGACAGGAGGTTCACCCCTCCACTTT

v_call: TRBV3-1/TRBV3-2
j_call: TRBJ2-5
clone_size: once
cdr3_length: 14
d_call: .
cdr3_aa: CASSQVLFQETQYF
cdr3_nt: TGTGCCAGCAGCCAAGTTCTGTTCCAAGAGACCCAGTACTTC

v_call: TRBV13
j_call: TRBJ2-7
clone_size: .
cdr3_length: 12
d_call: .
cdr3_aa: CASSQDTYEQYF
cdr3_nt: TGTGCCAGCAGTCAAGACACCTACGAGCAGTACTTC